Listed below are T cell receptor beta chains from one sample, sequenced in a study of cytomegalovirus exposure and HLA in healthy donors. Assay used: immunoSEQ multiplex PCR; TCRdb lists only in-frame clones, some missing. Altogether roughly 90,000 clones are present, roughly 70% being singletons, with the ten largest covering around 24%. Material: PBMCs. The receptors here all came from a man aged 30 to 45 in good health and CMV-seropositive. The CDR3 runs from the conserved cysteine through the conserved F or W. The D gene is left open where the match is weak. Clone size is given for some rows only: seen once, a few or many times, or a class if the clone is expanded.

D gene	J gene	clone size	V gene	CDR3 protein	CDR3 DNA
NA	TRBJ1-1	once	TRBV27	CASSWGREYEAFF	TGTGCCAGCAGTTGGGGGAGGGAGTATGAAGCTTTCTTT
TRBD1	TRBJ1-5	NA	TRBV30	CACGAGQGNQPQHF	TGTGCCTGCGGGGCGGGACAGGGGAATCAGCCCCAGCATTTT
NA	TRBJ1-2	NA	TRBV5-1	CASSQTGQYYGYTF	TGCGCCAGCAGCCAAACAGGACAGTACTATGGCTACACCTTC
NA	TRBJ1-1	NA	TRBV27	CASSSGTGTMNTEAFF	TGTGCCAGCAGCTCAGGTACAGGGACCATGAACACTGAAGCTTTCTTT
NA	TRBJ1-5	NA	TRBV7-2	CASSSLGGSLSNQPQHF	TGTGCCAGCAGCTCCCTGGGGGGGTCCCTTAGCAATCAGCCCCAGCATTTT
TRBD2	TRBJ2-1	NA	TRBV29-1	CSAQSGGDLGNEQFF	TGCAGCGCACAAAGCGGGGGGGACCTAGGCAATGAGCAGTTCTTC
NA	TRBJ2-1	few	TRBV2	CASSDTVSYNEQFF	TGTGCCAGCAGTGATACAGTCTCCTACAATGAGCAGTTCTTC
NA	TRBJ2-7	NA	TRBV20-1	CSARRTYEQYF	TGCAGTGCTAGACGGACTTACGAGCAGTACTTC
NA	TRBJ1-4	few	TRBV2	CASLPGGSNEKLFF	TGTGCCAGCCTGCCGGGGGGCTCTAATGAAAAACTGTTTTTT
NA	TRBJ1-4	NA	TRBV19	CASSGLNEKLFF	TGTGCCAGTAGTGGGCTTAATGAAAAACTGTTTTTT
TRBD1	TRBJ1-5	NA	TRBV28	CASSLRTGQDNQPQHF	TGTGCCAGCAGTTTAAGGACGGGACAGGACAATCAGCCCCAGCATTTT
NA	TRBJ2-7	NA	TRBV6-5	CASSYSGTYSYEQYF	TGTGCCAGCAGTTACTCGGGGACTTACTCCTACGAGCAGTACTTC
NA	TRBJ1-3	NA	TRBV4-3	CASSRTGSGNTIYF	TGCGCCAGCAGCCGAACAGGGTCTGGAAACACCATATATTTT
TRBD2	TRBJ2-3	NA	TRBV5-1	CASSLVFSGGAADTQYF	TGCGCCAGCAGCTTGGTTTTTAGCGGGGGGGCCGCAGATACGCAGTATTTT
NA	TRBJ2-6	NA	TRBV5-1	CASSSGGSGANVLTF	TGCGCCAGCAGCTCCGGGGGCTCTGGGGCCAACGTCCTGACTTTC
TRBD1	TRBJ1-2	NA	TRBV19	CASRGQKTNYGYTF	TGTGCCAGTAGGGGACAGAAGACCAACTATGGCTACACCTTC
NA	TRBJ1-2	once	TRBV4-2	CASSQETRVGYTF	TGTGCCAGCAGCCAAGAAACGAGGGTTGGCTACACCTTC
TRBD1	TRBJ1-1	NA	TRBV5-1	CVSSFDRGNTEAFF	TGCGTCAGCAGCTTTGACAGGGGGAACACTGAAGCTTTCTTT
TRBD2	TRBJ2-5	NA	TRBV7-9	CASSSAGVQETQYF	TGTGCCAGCAGCTCAGCGGGAGTTCAGGAGACCCAGTACTTC
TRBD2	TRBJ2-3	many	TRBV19	CASRLAGADTQYF	TGTGCCAGTAGACTAGCGGGAGCAGATACGCAGTATTTT
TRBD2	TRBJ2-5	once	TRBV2	CASRGGETQYF	TGTGCCAGCCGGGGGGGAGAGACCCAGTACTTC
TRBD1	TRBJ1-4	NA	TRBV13	CASSSGGQASNEKLFF	TGTGCCAGCAGCTCAGGAGGACAGGCCTCTAATGAAAAACTGTTTTTT
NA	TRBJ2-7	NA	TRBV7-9	CASSLGGLAYEQYF	TGTGCCAGCAGCTTAGGAGGGCTTGCCTACGAGCAGTACTTC
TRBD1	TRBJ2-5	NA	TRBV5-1	CASSWGQGRETQYF	TGCGCCAGCAGCTGGGGACAGGGGAGGGAGACCCAGTACTTC
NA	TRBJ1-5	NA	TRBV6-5	CASSSSRSNQPQHF	TGTGCCAGCAGTTCTTCTAGGAGCAATCAGCCCCAGCATTTT
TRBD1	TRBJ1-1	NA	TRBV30	CACPGGGGAGNTEAFF	TGTGCCTGTCCGGGTGGAGGGGGCGCGGGTAACACTGAAGCTTTCTTT
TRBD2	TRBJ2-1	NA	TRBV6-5	CASSYTASGRGNEQFF	TGTGCCAGCAGTTACACGGCTAGCGGGAGGGGGAATGAGCAGTTCTTC
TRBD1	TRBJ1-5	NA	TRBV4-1	CASSQGQGNQPQNF	TGCGCCAGCAGCCAAGGACAGGGAAATCAGCCCCAGAATTTT
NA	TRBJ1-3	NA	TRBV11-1	CASSSRGSANTIYF	TGTGCCAGCAGCTCACGGGGAAGCGCCAACACCATATATTTT
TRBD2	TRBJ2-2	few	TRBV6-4	CASSASGGNTGELFF	TGTGCCAGCAGTGCTAGCGGGGGGAACACCGGGGAGCTGTTTTTT
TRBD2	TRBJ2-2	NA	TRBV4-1	CASSQEATSSGRGGELFF	TGCGCCAGCAGCCAAGAGGCGACTAGCAGCGGGAGGGGAGGGGAGCTGTTTTTT
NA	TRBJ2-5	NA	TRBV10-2	CASSLWPQETQYF	TGCGCCAGCTCATTATGGCCCCAAGAGACCCAGTACTTC
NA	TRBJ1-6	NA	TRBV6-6	CASSPENSFLKPLHF	TGTGCCAGCAGCCCCGAGAACAGTTTTCTGAAGCCCCTCCACTTT
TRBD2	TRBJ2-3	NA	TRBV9	CASSVDAGDSTDTQYF	TGTGCCAGCAGCGTAGACGCGGGGGACAGCACAGATACGCAGTATTTT
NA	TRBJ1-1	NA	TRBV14	CASSLKGRGEAFF	TGTGCCAGCAGCCTGAAGGGGCGCGGTGAAGCTTTCTTT
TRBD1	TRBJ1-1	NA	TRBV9	CASSGRQGWAFF	TGTGCCAGCAGCGGAAGACAGGGGTGGGCTTTCTTT
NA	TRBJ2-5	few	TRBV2	CASSGLRGETQYF	TGTGCCAGCAGTGGTCTTCGGGGAGAGACCCAGTACTTC
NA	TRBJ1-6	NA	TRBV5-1	CASTLGSSYNSPLHF	TGCGCCAGCACCCTTGGGAGCTCCTATAATTCACCCCTCCACTTT
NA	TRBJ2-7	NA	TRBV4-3	CASSQGHGYEQYF	TGCGCCAGCAGCCAAGGGCATGGCTACGAGCAGTACTTC
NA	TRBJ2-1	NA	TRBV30	CAWEGSSSYNEQFF	TGTGCCTGGGAGGGCTCTAGCTCCTACAATGAGCAGTTCTTC
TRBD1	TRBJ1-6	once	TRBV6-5	CASCRDREISPLHF	TGTGCCAGCTGCCGTGACAGGGAAATTTCACCCCTCCACTTT
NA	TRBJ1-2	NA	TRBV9	CASSESNYGYTF	TGTGCCAGCAGCGAAAGCAACTATGGCTACACCTTC
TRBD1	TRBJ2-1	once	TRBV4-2	CASSRTGGNYNEQFF	TGTGCCAGCAGCCGCACAGGGGGAAACTACAATGAGCAGTTCTTC
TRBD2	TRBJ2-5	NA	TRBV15	CATSRGTSGRYQETQYF	TGTGCCACCAGCAGAGGTACTAGCGGGAGATATCAAGAGACCCAGTACTTC
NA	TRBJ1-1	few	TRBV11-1	CASSSGPGDTEAFF	TGTGCCAGCAGCTCGGGACCGGGGGACACTGAAGCTTTCTTT
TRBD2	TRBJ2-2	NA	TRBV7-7	CASSLGTSGSAGELFF	TGTGCCAGCAGCTTAGGGACTAGCGGGAGTGCCGGGGAGCTGTTTTTT
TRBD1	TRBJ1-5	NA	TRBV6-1	CASSDFWDSNQPQHF	TGTGCCAGCAGTGATTTTTGGGACAGTAATCAGCCCCAGCATTTT
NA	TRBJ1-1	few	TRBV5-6	CASSLAGNEAFF	TGTGCCAGCAGCTTGGCTGGCAATGAAGCTTTCTTT
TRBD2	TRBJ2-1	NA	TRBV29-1	CSVVTSGRAGNEQFF	TGCAGCGTTGTAACCAGCGGGAGGGCCGGAAATGAGCAGTTCTTC
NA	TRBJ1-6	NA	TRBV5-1	CASSLSEGSYNSPLHF	TGCGCCAGCAGTCTTTCGGAGGGCTCCTATAATTCACCCCTCCACTTT
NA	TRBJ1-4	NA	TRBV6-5	CASTQTGWANEKLFF	TGTGCCAGCACACAAACAGGGTGGGCTAATGAAAAACTGTTTTTT
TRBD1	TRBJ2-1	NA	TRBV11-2	CASTLRQGAVSYNEQFF	TGTGCCAGCACCCTGAGACAGGGGGCGGTCTCCTACAATGAGCAGTTCTTC
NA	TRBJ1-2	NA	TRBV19	CASSIQGGYTF	TGTGCCAGTAGTATCCAGGGTGGCTACACCTTC
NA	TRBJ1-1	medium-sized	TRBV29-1	CSVEEGLNTEAFF	TGCAGCGTTGAAGAGGGGCTGAACACTGAAGCTTTCTTT
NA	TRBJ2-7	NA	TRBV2	CASSGRAATYYEQYF	TGTGCCAGCAGTGGGAGGGCAGCCACCTACTACGAGCAGTACTTC
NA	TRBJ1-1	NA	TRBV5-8	CASSLVGGARAFF	TGTGCCAGCAGCTTGGTGGGGGGGGCAAGAGCTTTCTTT
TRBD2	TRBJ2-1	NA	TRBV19	CASTPQRGNEQFF	TGTGCCAGTACCCCTCAGCGGGGAAATGAGCAGTTCTTC
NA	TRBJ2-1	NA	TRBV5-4	CASSLGGGREFF	TGTGCCAGCAGCTTAGGGGGGGGACGGGAGTTCTTC
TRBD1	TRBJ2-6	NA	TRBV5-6	CASSRTGLLVSGANVLTF	TGTGCCAGCAGCCGGACAGGGCTCTTGGTCTCTGGGGCCAACGTCCTGACTTTC